The 13 T cell receptor beta chains below come from one sample, sequenced in a study of Graves' ophthalmopathy and Graves' hyperthyroidism. Amplification from RNA transcripts yielded the TCR beta CDR3 regions. The first round was an RT-PCR with HTBI primers, and the second round was a multiplex PCR. MiXCR, run by TCRdb on the multiplex PCR reads, gives a single entry per CDR3 protein. This sample has a few hundred thousand distinct CDR3 sequences; 15% to 17% occur once, and the top ten carry 7%. The sample taken for sequencing was peripheral blood. All receptors come from a woman between 18 and 30 years old with stable Graves' hyperthyroidism.

The sample holds many counts of this clonotype. The genes are TRBV20-1 and TRBJ2-7; tentatively, D is TRBD1 (5 bases). V dropped 6 bases and J dropped 3 bases, with 9 bases sitting between them. The length of the CDR3 is 11 residues. Germline V gene data show CDR1 as DFQATT and CDR2 as SNEGSKA (reference sequence). This CDR3 reads CSASQGYEQYF. DNA for the CDR3: TGCAGTGCCTCCCAGGGCTACGAGCAGTACTTC.

The table lists this clonotype with many counts. The chain couples TRBV11-3 to TRBJ2-5; D is unclear. This CDR3 spans 13 amino acids. Germline V gene data show CDR1 as SGHNT and CDR2 as YENEEA. V was trimmed by 0 bases and J by 8 bases, leaving 10 bases between them. The CDR3 spells CASSLDTPGTQYF. CDR3 coding DNA: TGTGCCAGCAGCTTAGACACCCCTGGAACCCAGTACTTC.

V gene TRBV19 combines with J gene TRBJ2-7; a weak D match, TRBD1 (5 bases). This CDR3 is built from 15 residues. Per germline, CDR1 LNHDA and CDR2 SQIVND (reference sequence). V lost 1 base and J 2 bases, leaving 12 bases between the germline ends. Written as DNA, the CDR3 is TGTGCCAGTAGTATAGCGACGGTGGGGCCCTACGAGCAGTACTTC. Encoded protein: CASSIATVGPYEQYF.

Ten or more counts support this clonotype. V and J are TRBV6-1 and TRBJ1-5; D gene ambiguous. Germline-derived CDR1 and CDR2 are MNHNS and SASEGT. This CDR3 contains 14 residues. The V gene lost 3 bases and the J gene lost 5 bases, with 11 bases spanning the gap. CDR3: CASSEQVGDQPQHF. CDR3 sequence (DNA): TGTGCCAGCAGTGAGCAGGTTGGGGATCAGCCCCAGCATTTT.

This clonotype was recorded many times. The gene calls are TRBV27 and TRBJ1-1; TRBD1 is a possible D gene (5 bases). The V end was cut by 5 bases, the J end by 4 bases, with 14 bases between. Germline V gene data show CDR1 as MNHEY and CDR2 as SMNVEV (reference sequence). This CDR3 contains 14 residues. For the CDR3, the DNA is TGTGCCAGCAGTGCGCAGGGATTAGGCACTGAAGCTTTCTTT. It is translated as CASSAQGLGTEAFF.

This clonotype was counted ten times or more. V is TRBV7-9 and J is TRBJ1-2, with D tentatively TRBD1 (5 bases). CDR1 and CDR2 from the germline V gene are SEHNR and FQNEAQ (reference sequence). V was pared by 1 base and J by 8 bases, with 8 bases between. The CDR3 runs to 12 residues. CDR3: CASSLDRRGYTF. For the CDR3, the DNA is TGTGCCAGCAGCTTAGACAGGCGGGGCTACACCTTC.

The rearrangement uses TRBV30 and TRBJ1-2; D might be TRBD1 (5 bases). This CDR3 comprises 12 residues. Germline CDR1 is GTSNPN and CDR2 is SVGIG (reference sequence). V was shortened by 5 bases and J by 6 bases, with 13 bases between the two germline ends. The CDR3 nucleotides are TGTGCCTGGGACAGATACCATGATGGCTACACCTTC. This codes for CAWDRYHDGYTF.

This clonotype was counted at least ten times. The chain carries TRBV11-3 and TRBJ1-2, with D possibly TRBD1 on 5 matching bases. Germline V lookup: CDR1 SGHNT, CDR2 YENEEA. The CDR3 consists of 17 residues. Between the trimmed V and J ends, which lost 4 bases and 5 bases, there was a span of 23 bases. This CDR3 reads CASSSLRRDGAMYGYTF. In nucleotides, the CDR3 is TGTGCCAGCAGCTCGTTACGGCGGGACGGGGCCATGTATGGCTACACCTTC.

The chain uses TRBV15 and TRBJ1-2, with D possibly TRBD1 on 6 matching bases. CDR3 length: 13 amino acids. CDR1 is LNHNV and CDR2 is YYDKDF in the germline V gene (reference sequence). V lost 0 bases and J 8 bases, leaving 10 bases between the germline ends. CDR3 loop: CATSRDRGRGYTF. The CDR3 nucleotides are TGTGCCACCAGCAGAGACAGGGGACGAGGCTACACCTTC.

About this clonotype itself: A much larger clone sits a single nucleotide away, making a read error possible. This chain connects TRBV12-3 or TRBV12-4 to TRBJ2-3; D is possibly TRBD2 (6 bases). The CDR3 extends over 15 amino acids. V lost 3 bases and J 2 bases, leaving 12 bases between the germline ends. DNA of the CDR3: TGTGCCAGCAGTTTTCGCGGGGCGCCCACAGATACGCAGTATTTT. Protein product: CASSFRGAPTDTQYF.

This clonotype was recorded at least ten times. The rearrangement uses TRBV27 and TRBJ1-1, with D possibly matching TRBD1 (6 bases). V dropped 6 bases and J dropped 0 bases, with 23 bases sitting between them. The CDR3 runs 18 residues. Germline assignment: CDR1 MNHEY and CDR2 SMNVEV (reference sequence). As DNA, the CDR3 is TGTGCCAGCAGAATTACAGGGCGTGGGCTAGTAATGAACACTGAAGCTTTCTTT. Protein product: CASRITGRGLVMNTEAFF.

This clonotype was counted ten times or more. The chain carries TRBV19 and TRBJ1-5; possibly TRBD1 for D (6 bases). The germline V gene encodes CDR1 LNHDA and CDR2 SQIVND (reference sequence). The length of the CDR3 is 14 residues. Trimming shortened V by 7 bases and J by 4 bases, and 14 bases separated the two germline ends. Written as DNA, the CDR3 is TGTGCCAGTAATTACAGGGTGGAGAATCAGCCCCAGCATTTT. This encodes CASNYRVENQPQHF.

At least ten counts were recorded for this clonotype. The rearrangement uses TRBV7-3 and TRBJ1-2; D may be TRBD1 (5 bases). V shed 5 bases and J shed 6 bases, with 16 bases lying between them. This CDR3 has 14 amino acids. Per germline, CDR1 SGHTA and CDR2 FQGTGA. The CDR3 coding sequence is TGTGCCAGCAGCCCGGGGGACGCGAAAAATGGCTACACCTTC. Protein product: CASSPGDAKNGYTF.